This T cell receptor beta chain was identified in a study of vaccination and CD4 T cells after COVID-19. Study details: Sampling that followed vaccination took place a median about 75 days after dose two, within a range of 14 to 241.

The Oncomine TCR Beta short-read assay sequenced DNA from cultured CD4+ T cells. TCRdb re-called the PCR reads through MiXCR, storing one row per CDR3 protein. The sample comprises over 9,000 distinct CDR3 sequences, roughly 44% of which are singletons, and 20% to 25% rests with the top ten. As concerns this clonotype: Its matching antigen is unknown.

The V end was cut by 0 bases, the J end by 2 bases, with 11 bases between. There are 15 residues in the CDR3. In germline, CDR1 is GTSNPN, CDR2 SVGIG (reference sequence). As to treatment: approximately 11-day PBMC culture with coronavirus spike peptide pools or control peptides (ViraFEST assay). Wells contained about 2 million PBMCs each, and these were cultured with 8.5 to 10 IU/ml IL-2 and around 9.6 ug/ml peptide pools. V gene TRBV30 combines with J gene TRBJ2-1, with a weak D call TRBD2 (7 bases). This receptor was taken from a human donor who had recovered from COVID-19. Source material: CD4+ T cells from blood, cultured in vitro. In DNA form, the CDR3 reads TGTGCCTGGAGTGTAAGGGGGGGCGCCTACAATGAGCAGTTCTTC. Translated, it gives CAWSVRGGAYNEQFF. The full variable domain, its missing parts supplied by reference TRBV30 and TRBJ2-1, is SQTIHQWPATLVQPVGSPLSLECTVEGTSNPNLYWYRQAAGRGLQLLFYSVGIGQISSEVPQNLSASRPQDRQFILSSKKLLLSDSGFYLCAWSVRGGAYNEQFFGPGTRLTVL.